Included here is one TCR beta chain sequence, with context. V lost 3 bases and J lost 3; bases outside the gene matches: 8. Germline V gives CDR1 SGDLS, CDR2 YYNGEE. The CDR3 covers 16 residues. The data were obtained in a study of blood T cell repertoires in COVID-19. Study context: Acute and convalescent COVID-19 samples came from the United States, Italy and Spain. In each case, the material was cDNA or gDNA derived from T cells, B-cell-depleted T cells, or PBMCs.

The authors' processing: Reference gene primers were amplified, and this amplification served to estimate nucleated cell counts. This table comes from immunoSEQ multiplex PCR, and its TCRdb copy is limited to in-frame clones, with some not included. Clonal size and the V and J genes are those of that table, whereas D and trimming came from the DNA. The sample yields tens of thousands of clones, approximately 80% seen once. The genes are TRBV9 and TRBJ2-3, with 9 bases fitting TRBD1. Sequencing was performed on peripheral blood. This TCR was recovered from a man older than 75 with acute or convalescent COVID-19. The CDR3 DNA follows: TGTGCCAGCAGCGGTACCGGGACAGGGAGGACAGATACGCAGTATTTT. It is translated as CASSGTGTGRTDTQYF.